Shown below are 11 T cell receptor beta chains from a single sample sequenced in a study of cytomegalovirus exposure and HLA in healthy donors. PCR involved 60 Vbeta and 13 Jbeta primers. Data came from immunoSEQ multiplex PCR; TCRdb stores just in-frame clones and leaves some out. The sample has some 160,000 clones, around three quarters seen once. Source material: PBMCs. The receptors were gathered from a man between 35 and 55 years old in good health and CMV-seronegative.

The chain links TRBV29-1 to TRBJ2-4, with D possibly matching TRBD2 (7 bases). Germline V gives CDR1 SQVTM, CDR2 ANQGSEA. This CDR3 comprises 18 residues. V dropped 7 bases and J dropped 0 bases, with 25 bases sitting between them. The chain's CDR3 is CSADCGGGRISAKNIQYF. The CDR3 DNA reads TGCAGCGCCGACTGCGGGGGCGGGCGGATTTCAGCCAAAAACATTCAGTACTTC. Full variable domain (missing parts from reference TRBV29-1 and TRBJ2-4): SAVISQKPSRDICQRGTSLTIQCQVDSQVTMMFWYRQQPGQSLTLIATANQGSEATYESGFVIDKFPISRPNLTFSTLTVSNMSPEDSSIYLCSADCGGGRISAKNIQYFGAGTRLSVL.

This chain connects TRBV4-1 to TRBJ2-1; 10 nucleotides match TRBD2. The CDR3 consists of 16 residues. The trim removed 0 bases at V and 6 bases at J, leaving 5 bases unmatched. Germline CDR1 reads MGHRA; CDR2 reads YSYEKL. CDR3 sequence: CASSQDRLAGANEQFF. In DNA, the CDR3 is TGCGCCAGCAGCCAAGACAGGCTAGCGGGGGCCAATGAGCAGTTCTTC.

The chain couples TRBV7-2 to TRBJ2-5, with 15 bases that match TRBD2. Germline CDR1 reads SGHTA; CDR2 reads FQGNSA. Germline trimming cut 6 bases from V and 2 bases from J; bases unmatched to any gene: 10. The CDR3 runs 18 residues. The CDR3 spells CASSYGTSGRSEQETQYF. CDR3 sequence (DNA): TGTGCCAGCAGTTACGGGACTAGCGGGAGGAGCGAACAAGAGACCCAGTACTTC.

This clone showed up just a few times. The genes are TRBV30 and TRBJ2-3; D may be TRBD1 (5 bases). The CDR3 consists of 15 residues. V lost 0 bases and J 3 bases, leaving 13 bases between the germline ends. Germline loops: CDR1 GTSNPN, CDR2 SVGIG (reference sequence). The CDR3 loop reads CAWSVRVPGTDTQYF. The CDR3 DNA reads TGTGCCTGGAGTGTACGTGTCCCAGGGACAGATACGCAGTATTTT.

The J gene is TRBJ2-1, the V gene TRBV27, with TRBD2 matching 7 bases. Looked up from germline, CDR1 is MNHEY and CDR2 is SMNVEV (reference sequence). The CDR3 has 12 amino acids. J was trimmed by 15 bases and V by 0 bases; bases with no gene match: 5. CDR3: CASSLSGGSPFF. CDR3 DNA: TGTGCCAGCAGTTTATCCGGGGGGTCTCCGTTCTTC.

This clone was picked up one time. The chain recombines TRBV6-4 with TRBJ1-2, with D perhaps matching TRBD1 (6 bases). The CDR3 contains 14 residues. Trimming took off 4 bases at V and 6 bases at J, with 15 bases between the two ends. In germline, CDR1 is MRHNA, CDR2 SNTAGT. CDR3 nucleotide sequence: TGTGCCAGCAGTGTCGGCCAGGGGCAAGATGGCTACACCTTC. It specifies CASSVGQGQDGYTF.

A single count supports this clone. V is TRBV7-2 and J is TRBJ2-5, with 8 positions matching TRBD1. The CDR3 is 17 amino acids. Losses at the gene ends were 1 base for V and 2 bases for J; bases not matched to a gene: 9. CDR1 is SGHTA and CDR2 is FQGNSA in the germline V gene. The CDR3 DNA sequence: TGTGCCAGCAGCTTAGGAGCTGCTAGACAGGGGCAAGAGACCCAGTACTTC. Protein sequence: CASSLGAARQGQETQYF.

This clone showed up just a few times. This chain links TRBV27 with TRBJ2-3, with 8 nucleotides matching TRBD2. The CDR3 contains 21 residues. The germline V gene has CDR1 MNHEY and CDR2 SMNVEV (reference sequence). Trimming took 3 bases from V and 3 from J; bases not matched to a gene: 23. CDR3 loop: CASSFRSVVNAGTSLTDTQYF. The CDR3 DNA follows: TGTGCCAGCAGTTTTAGAAGTGTTGTTAACGCGGGGACTAGTCTAACAGATACGCAGTATTTT.

The rearrangement links TRBV7-2 to TRBJ1-2, with 7 nucleotides matching TRBD1. Germline lookup yields CDR1 SGHTA and CDR2 FQGNSA. The CDR3 contains 14 residues. The trim removed 2 bases at V and 3 bases at J, leaving 3 bases unmatched. DNA of the CDR3: TGTGCCAGCAGCTTAACAGGGGCGGACTATGGCTACACCTTC. It specifies CASSLTGADYGYTF. Full variable domain (missing parts from reference TRBV7-2 and TRBJ1-2): GAGVSQSPSNKVTEKGKDVELRCDPISGHTALYWYRQSLGQGLEFLIYFQGNSAPDKSGLPSDRFSAERTGGSVSTLTIQRTQQEDSAVYLCASSLTGADYGYTFGSGTRLTVV.

This chain connects TRBV30 to TRBJ2-6, with 7 bases identical to TRBD1. Trimming took 0 bases from V and 0 from J; bases not matched to a gene: 11. The germline gives CDR1 GTSNPN, CDR2 SVGIG (reference sequence). This CDR3 has 19 residues. Here the CDR3 reads CAWSVGSPYRGSGANVLTF. CDR3 in DNA: TGTGCCTGGAGTGTAGGTAGCCCGTACAGGGGCTCTGGGGCCAACGTCCTGACTTTC.

A word on this clone: A read error may account for a junction end that differs from germline. This same CDR3 is encoded by further DNA sequences in the sample. The chain recombines TRBV2 with TRBJ2-5, with D possibly TRBD2 on 6 matching bases. CDR1 SNHLY and CDR2 FYNNEI come from the germline V gene. This CDR3 has 14 amino acids. CDR3 in amino acids: CASEAGWGQETQYF. The DNA of the CDR3 is TGTGCCAGCGAGGCGGGGTGGGGTCAAGAGACTCAGTACTTC. Together with reference TRBV2 and TRBJ2-5, the CDR3 gives the full variable domain: EPEVTQTPSHQVTQMGQEVILRCVPISNHLYFYWYRQILGQKVEFLVSFYNNEISEKSEIFDDQFSVERPDGSNFTLKIRSTKLEDSAMYFCASEAGWGQETQYFGPGTRLLVL.